This T cell receptor (beta chain) stems from a study of blood T cell repertoires in COVID-19. Looking at the study overall: PBMCs, B-cell-depleted T cells, or T cells were the source of the cDNA or gDNA that made up the material.

This clone was seen just once. Per germline, CDR1 SGHTA and CDR2 FQGNSA. Trimming removed 1 base from V and 9 bases from J, with 22 bases in between. CDR3 length: 16 amino acids. Authors' data handling: How many nucleated cells were present was estimated from reference gene primer amplification. Produced via immunoSEQ multiplex PCR; TCRdb's table is partial and in-frame only. D and trimming were read from the DNA, whereas the V and J calls and clone size are those reported in that table. Here the sample spans tens of thousands of clones, about nine tenths being singletons. The source material was peripheral blood. V and J are TRBV7-2 and TRBJ2-7; the D gene is possibly TRBD1 (5 bases). The source of this sequence is a woman between 65 and 79 years old with acute or convalescent COVID-19. CDR3: CASSLGTPPSPAAQYF. The CDR3 DNA reads as TGTGCCAGCAGCTTAGGGACACCACCCTCTCCCGCGGCGCAGTACTTC.